A selection of T cell receptor beta chains follows, all from one sample in a study of blood T cell repertoires in COVID-19. Profiling relied on immunoSEQ multiplex PCR, and the TCRdb table lists in-frame clones only, not all of them. The repertoire holds 50,000 to 75,000 clones, with 75% to 95% as singletons. Material: peripheral blood. These receptors were collected from a human donor in a cohort sampled during active COVID-19. Both conserved end residues are trimmed from each CDR3. Clone size appears in some rows only: once, few, many, or a class for an expanded clone.

J: TRBJ2-3; V: TRBV4-2; size: -; length: 13; CDR3: ASSQASSGRNTQY
J: TRBJ1-3; V: TRBV30; size: few; length: 9; CDR3: AWSVGYTIY
J: TRBJ2-6; V: TRBV28; size: -; length: 15; CDR3: ASRGGALLRGANVLT
J: TRBJ2-5; V: TRBV18; size: -; length: 13; CDR3: ASSPATGGGETQY
J: TRBJ2-5; V: TRBV2; size: few; length: 13; CDR3: ASSRDRGDQETQY
J: TRBJ2-3; V: TRBV10-3; size: -; length: 12; CDR3: AISESGSTDTQY
J: TRBJ1-5; V: TRBV9; size: -; length: 13; CDR3: ASSVEGGGGQPQH
J: TRBJ1-5; V: TRBV18; size: -; length: 15; CDR3: ASSPRLTGSSNQPQH
J: TRBJ2-3; V: TRBV4-1; size: -; length: 10; CDR3: ASSPGEDTQY
J: TRBJ2-1; V: TRBV27; size: -; length: 12; CDR3: ASSPSGTYNEQF
J: TRBJ2-1; V: TRBV18; size: -; length: 13; CDR3: ASSPPPGGGNEQF
J: TRBJ2-5; V: TRBV25-1; size: few; length: 14; CDR3: ASSDEKRGREETQY
J: TRBJ1-2; V: TRBV10-3; size: -; length: 12; CDR3: AISEKGQGPGYT
J: TRBJ2-3; V: TRBV7-2; size: -; length: 17; CDR3: ASSPGLAGVPLSTDTQY
J: TRBJ1-2; V: TRBV6-5; size: -; length: 11; CDR3: ASSPQGFYGYT
J: TRBJ2-7; V: TRBV18; size: -; length: 17; CDR3: ASSLLRITGTGGSYEQY
J: TRBJ2-7; V: TRBV5-1; size: -; length: 12; CDR3: ASSFSGGAYEQY
J: TRBJ2-7; V: TRBV30; size: -; length: 11; CDR3: AWSGARENEQY
J: TRBJ2-5; V: TRBV21-1; size: -; length: 14; CDR3: ASSSRDTIWMETQY
J: TRBJ1-2; V: TRBV30; size: -; length: 12; CDR3: AWKEVPPNYGYT
J: TRBJ1-2; V: TRBV7-6; size: -; length: 13; CDR3: ASSLAQGAGYGYT
J: TRBJ2-1; V: TRBV15; size: -; length: 15; CDR3: ATSRDRNLQGDDEQF
J: TRBJ2-3; V: TRBV4-3; size: -; length: 14; CDR3: ASSQIAGGRTDTQY
J: TRBJ2-2; V: TRBV5-1; size: -; length: 13; CDR3: ASSLGDRDTGELF
J: TRBJ2-7; V: TRBV5-4; size: once; length: 12; CDR3: ASSLRQGAAEQY
J: TRBJ1-1; V: TRBV6-1; size: -; length: 11; CDR3: ASSEGVGAKAF
J: TRBJ2-1; V: TRBV4-3; size: medium-sized; length: 14; CDR3: ASSPWTSGGALEQF
J: TRBJ1-5; V: TRBV2; size: -; length: 13; CDR3: ASSEAAGFGQPQH
J: TRBJ2-1; V: TRBV9; size: -; length: 14; CDR3: ASSVRGTGFNNEQF
J: TRBJ1-1; V: TRBV6-2/TRBV6-3; size: -; length: 11; CDR3: ASSPNRGTEAF
J: TRBJ2-3; V: TRBV9; size: -; length: 17; CDR3: ASSVVARVAGGPADTQY
J: TRBJ1-5; V: TRBV6-1; size: -; length: 13; CDR3: ASSESPGLNQPQH
J: TRBJ1-4; V: TRBV11-2; size: -; length: 12; CDR3: ASSRDRGGEKLF
J: TRBJ2-1; V: TRBV14; size: -; length: 13; CDR3: ASSYRDRGGIEQF
J: TRBJ1-3; V: TRBV3-1/TRBV3-2; size: -; length: 12; CDR3: ASTRAGSGNTIY
J: TRBJ2-7; V: TRBV7-2; size: -; length: 12; CDR3: ASSVVLSHYEQY
J: TRBJ1-1; V: TRBV5-1; size: -; length: 13; CDR3: ASSLIPTGGSEAF
J: TRBJ2-7; V: TRBV10-3; size: once; length: 12; CDR3: AISELGAFGEQY
J: TRBJ1-5; V: TRBV5-8; size: -; length: 12; CDR3: ASSLRGSNQPQH
J: TRBJ1-6; V: TRBV4-1; size: -; length: 13; CDR3: ASSRAGTRGSPLH
J: TRBJ2-5; V: TRBV10-3; size: -; length: 12; CDR3: AISDGGGRETQY
J: TRBJ2-1; V: TRBV5-4; size: once; length: 13; CDR3: ASSPPAGRLNEQF
J: TRBJ1-2; V: TRBV18; size: -; length: 11; CDR3: ASSPPDFSGYT
J: TRBJ1-3; V: TRBV7-9; size: -; length: 14; CDR3: ASSLVGGPSGNTIY
J: TRBJ2-3; V: TRBV11-1; size: -; length: 11; CDR3: ASSPDYAGTQY
J: TRBJ1-1; V: TRBV18; size: -; length: 12; CDR3: ASSPRVMNTEAF
J: TRBJ1-6; V: TRBV6-5; size: -; length: 13; CDR3: ASSYLEGRKSPLH
J: TRBJ2-1; V: TRBV5-1; size: -; length: 13; CDR3: ASSLRDRGDNEQF
J: TRBJ2-3; V: TRBV7-3; size: -; length: 19; CDR3: ASSLTVMISGTSGRTDTQY
J: TRBJ2-3; V: TRBV3-1/TRBV3-2; size: -; length: 13; CDR3: ASSPRGFRTDTQY
J: TRBJ1-6; V: TRBV6-5; size: once; length: 14; CDR3: ASSYLGQGGNSPLH
J: TRBJ1-5; V: TRBV5-4; size: few; length: 11; CDR3: ASSLDRDQPQH
J: TRBJ2-7; V: TRBV9; size: -; length: 13; CDR3: ASSVGGTLSYEQY
J: TRBJ1-1; V: TRBV19; size: -; length: 13; CDR3: ASSPEQGTGTEAF
J: TRBJ2-7; V: TRBV6-6; size: once; length: 12; CDR3: ASSYEQGANEQY
J: TRBJ1-2; V: TRBV7-9; size: -; length: 11; CDR3: ASSLGGGYGYT
J: TRBJ1-2; V: TRBV21-1; size: -; length: 13; CDR3: ASSRQGVGNYGYT
J: TRBJ1-2; V: TRBV5-1; size: -; length: 13; CDR3: ASSLEGQGWVGYT